Shown below are 28 T cell receptor beta chains from a single sample sequenced in a study of shared clonotypes between healthy human individuals (dated by TCRdb to the early 2020s). Library preparation employed the immunoSEQ multiplex PCR assay. TCRdb obtained this table from immuneACCESS and retained in-frame rearrangements with V and J assigned. These tables miss some clones; where compared with another copy, unresolved V genes account for less than half of the shortfall, and the remainder is unexplained. For this sample the table gives roughly 1,500,000 clones, of which approximately 98.5% were detected only once. Around 0.33% of the sample is in the top ten clones. The sample taken for sequencing was naive CD4+ T cells sorted from blood. The sample's cell subset or site label, in plain terms: CD45RA+ positively selected. These TCRs come from a young man in good health.

The chain couples TRBV19 to TRBJ1-4, with 11 bases fitting TRBD1. The CDR3 totals 13 residues. Germline CDR1 reads LNHDA; CDR2 reads SQIVND (reference sequence). V was pared by 6 bases and J by 7 bases, with 1 base of the junction left unmatched. The CDR3 protein is CASRDRGPEKLFF. The CDR3 region has the DNA TGTGCCAGTAGGGACAGGGGGCCTGAAAAACTGTTTTTT.

Details on this clone: The same CDR3 arises from other DNA sequences in this sample as well. This chain joins TRBV5-1 and TRBJ2-2; the D gene is possibly TRBD2 (5 bases). V gave up 1 base and J gave up 2 bases, with 6 bases separating them. CDR3 length: 14 residues. The germline CDR1 and CDR2 sequences are SGHRS and YFSETQ. In DNA form, the CDR3 reads TGCGCCAGCAGCTTGAGCGGAAACACCGGGGAGCTGTTTTTT. Residues: CASSLSGNTGELFF.

V and J are TRBV7-2 and TRBJ1-3; no clear D gene. The CDR3 is 15 residues long. CDR1 is SGHTA and CDR2 is FQGNSA in the germline V gene. Trimming removed 5 bases from V and 0 bases from J, with 11 bases in between. This chain's CDR3 is CASSGNVYSGNTIYF. CDR3 nucleotide sequence: TGTGCCAGCAGCGGGAATGTTTACTCTGGAAACACCATATATTTT.

This chain uses TRBV10-3 with TRBJ2-1, with 9 bases fitting TRBD2. The length of the CDR3 is 16 residues. Germline assignment: CDR1 ENHRY and CDR2 SYGVKD. J was trimmed by 4 bases and V by 6 bases; bases with no gene match: 10. The CDR3 DNA sequence: TGTGCCATCAGCTCCTTAGCGGGAGATTCTTACAATGAGCAGTTCTTC. It encodes CAISSLAGDSYNEQFF.

The rearrangement uses TRBV14 and TRBJ1-6; no reliable D call. The V end lost 0 bases, the J end lost 2 bases, and 14 bases lay between the germline ends. CDR1 and CDR2 from the germline V gene are SGHDN and FVKESK. The CDR3 runs 18 residues. The CDR3 protein is CASSQDQKKRPYNSPLHF. For the CDR3, the DNA is TGTGCCAGCAGCCAAGATCAAAAAAAACGGCCCTATAATTCACCCCTCCACTTT.

The V and J genes are TRBV18 and TRBJ2-3, with D possibly matching TRBD2 (5 bases). The CDR3 has 19 residues. The V end was cut by 5 bases, the J end by 2 bases, with 26 bases between. Germline CDR1 reads KGHSH; CDR2 reads LQKENI. CDR3 sequence reads: CASSSLLFSAILSTDTQYF. The CDR3 DNA reads as TGTGCCAGCTCATCCCTCTTATTTAGCGCCATCCTTTCCACAGATACGCAGTATTTT. Full variable domain (remainder filled in from reference TRBV18 and TRBJ2-3): NAGVMQNPRHLVRRRGQEARLRCSPMKGHSHVYWYRQLPEEGLKFMVYLQKENIIDESGMPKERFSAEFPKEGPSILRIQQVVRGDSAAYFCASSSLLFSAILSTDTQYFGPGTRLTVL.

The chain employs TRBV29-1 and TRBJ2-1, with TRBD1 matching 8 bases. J gave up 6 bases and V 7 bases, and 8 bases lay outside the gene matches. Germline assignment: CDR1 SQVTM and CDR2 ANQGSEA. The CDR3 runs 13 residues. The CDR3: CSADRGQSNEQFF. DNA of the CDR3: TGCAGCGCCGACAGGGGCCAGTCCAATGAGCAGTTCTTC.

V is TRBV5-1 and J is TRBJ2-5; 13 bases agree with TRBD2. After removal of 4 bases from V and 4 bases from J, the junction contained 4 bases not matched to a gene. The CDR3 extends over 15 amino acids. CDR1 is SGHRS and CDR2 is YFSETQ in the germline V gene. The CDR3 DNA is TGCGCCAGCAGCGCGGGACTAGCGGGAACAGAGACCCAGTACTTC. It yields the protein CASSAGLAGTETQYF.

The chain links TRBV9 to TRBJ2-2; TRBD2 matches 11 bases. The J segment lost 1 base and the V segment lost 4 bases, leaving 18 bases of the junction unmatched. The CDR3 runs to 21 residues. Germline V gives CDR1 SGDLS, CDR2 YYNGEE. CDR3 nucleotides: TGTGCCAGCAGCCCTCGAATGGGGGGACTAGCGGCGGTCGTGAACACCGGGGAGCTGTTTTTT. Translated, it gives CASSPRMGGLAAVVNTGELFF. The whole variable domain, remainder taken from reference TRBV9 and TRBJ2-2, is DSGVTQTPKHLITATGQRVTLRCSPRSGDLSVYWYQQSLDQGLQFLIQYYNGEERAKGNILERFSAQQFPDLHSELNLSSLELGDSALYFCASSPRMGGLAAVVNTGELFFGEGSRLTVL.

This chain connects TRBV5-1 to TRBJ2-5, with 11 positions matching TRBD2. This CDR3 has 15 amino acids. The V and J ends lost 4 bases and 5 bases, in that order; junction bases with no gene match: 7. Germline CDR1 SGHRS, CDR2 YFSETQ. The CDR3 DNA reads as TGCGCCAGCAGCCCCGGGGCTAGCGGGAGGGAGACCCAGTACTTC. It encodes CASSPGASGRETQYF. Full variable domain (remainder filled in from reference TRBV5-1 and TRBJ2-5): KAGVTQTPRYLIKTRGQQVTLSCSPISGHRSVSWYQQTPGQGLQFLFEYFSETQRNKGNFPGRFSGRQFSNSRSEMNVSTLELGDSALYLCASSPGASGRETQYFGPGTRLLVL.

The rearrangement joins TRBV5-1 to TRBJ2-1; D unresolved. Trimming left V 0 bases short and J 10 bases short, with 14 bases between. CDR3 length: 14 amino acids. Looked up from germline, CDR1 is SGHRS and CDR2 is YFSETQ. Written as DNA, the CDR3 is TGCGCCAGCAGCTTGGAGGTCCAAAACTCCGAGCAGTTCTTC. Protein product: CASSLEVQNSEQFF.

The chain joins TRBV9 to TRBJ2-2; 8 bases line up with TRBD1. This CDR3 contains 18 residues. After removal of 4 bases from V and 2 bases from J, the junction contained 13 bases not matched to a gene. From germline, CDR1 is SGDLS and CDR2 YYNGEE. This CDR3 is CASSPRRTGSSNTGELFF. CDR3 DNA sequence: TGTGCCAGCAGCCCCCGTCGGACAGGGTCCTCAAACACCGGGGAGCTGTTTTTT.

Details on this clone: The identical CDR3 is also encoded by other nucleotide sequences in the sample. The chain joins TRBV4-1 to TRBJ2-7; TRBD1 might be the D (6 bases). Per the germline V gene, CDR1 is MGHRA and CDR2 is YSYEKL. V lost 1 base, J lost 0 bases, and 7 bases lay in between. This CDR3 is built from 14 residues. The CDR3 spells CASSQGGGSYEQYF. The CDR3 DNA reads TGCGCCAGCAGCCAAGGAGGGGGCTCCTACGAGCAGTACTTC.

J is TRBJ2-1 and V is TRBV27, with TRBD2 identical over 11 bases. The CDR3 has 17 amino acids. The germline gives CDR1 MNHEY, CDR2 SMNVEV (reference sequence). V shed 6 bases, J shed 6 bases, and the junction held 13 bases outside the gene matches. The CDR3 nucleotides read TGTGCCAGCAGCAGACTGGGACTAGCGGTTGACTTCAATGAGCAGTTCTTC. It translates to CASSRLGLAVDFNEQFF.

The rearrangement links TRBV13 to TRBJ1-1; D remains ambiguous. V was cut by 1 base and J by 7 bases, with 31 bases left in between. Germline lookup yields CDR1 PRHDT and CDR2 FYEKMQ (reference sequence). The CDR3 sequence is 20 residues long. The CDR3 DNA reads TGTGCCAGCAGCTTAGTTCCTGGAGGGCTACATGATCGAGGTTTTAGTGAAGCTTTCTTT. Translating it yields CASSLVPGGLHDRGFSEAFF.

The chain uses TRBV5-1 and TRBJ1-4, with TRBD1 matching over 9 bases. The germline V gene has CDR1 SGHRS and CDR2 YFSETQ. V lost 4 bases to trimming and J lost 8 bases; unmatched junction nucleotides: 18. The CDR3 loop spans 18 amino acids. The CDR3 protein is CASSTITGTGRGAEKLFF. The CDR3 DNA reads TGCGCCAGCAGCACCATAACCGGGACAGGGAGAGGAGCCGAAAAACTGTTTTTT.

This clone has only one observation. V gene TRBV27 combines with J gene TRBJ1-3, with a tentative D call TRBD1 (5 bases). V was trimmed by 2 bases and J by 4 bases, leaving 15 bases between them. This CDR3 is built from 16 residues. The germline V gene has CDR1 MNHEY and CDR2 SMNVEV (reference sequence). The CDR3 reads CASSLTGALLGNTIYF. CDR3 nucleotide sequence: TGTGCCAGCAGTTTAACCGGGGCCTTGCTCGGAAACACCATATATTTT.

V is TRBV28 and J is TRBJ2-7; D perhaps matches TRBD2 (5 bases). This CDR3 comprises 11 residues. Per germline, CDR1 MDHEN and CDR2 SYDVKM. V dropped 3 bases and J dropped 8 bases, with 8 bases sitting between them. The CDR3 DNA follows: TGTGCCAGCAGTTTGCAGACTAAGCAGTACTTC. Its protein is CASSLQTKQYF.

This chain links TRBV6-1 with TRBJ1-3; D gene ambiguous. The CDR3 contains 11 residues. Germline assignment: CDR1 MNHNS and CDR2 SASEGT. V was trimmed by 4 bases and J by 9 bases, leaving 7 bases between them. The CDR3 region has the DNA TGTGCCAGCAGTGCACCGGGCACCATATATTTT. It translates to CASSAPGTIYF.

The CDR3 DNA follows: TGTGCCAGCAGTTTATGGGCTAGCGGCCTCTCCTACGAGCAGTACTTC. It codes for CASSLWASGLSYEQYF. This sequence joins TRBV28 and TRBJ2-7; 7 bases line up with TRBD2. V was clipped by 0 bases and J by 0 bases; unmatched bases: 5. The CDR3 loop spans 16 amino acids. Germline CDR1 and CDR2: MDHEN and SYDVKM.

As for this clone: Other DNA sequences in this specimen translate into the identical CDR3. CDR3 DNA: TGTGCCAGCAGCCAAAATCGAGAGACCCAGTACTTC. Protein sequence: CASSQNRETQYF. This chain joins TRBV14 and TRBJ2-5; D unclear. Trimming took off 2 bases at V and 4 bases at J, with 5 bases between the two ends. The germline gives CDR1 SGHDN, CDR2 FVKESK. This CDR3 contains 12 residues.

The V call is TRBV4-3, the J call TRBJ2-1; 9 bases line up with TRBD2. V was clipped by 2 bases and J by 5 bases; unmatched bases: 7. Germline-derived CDR1 and CDR2 are LGHNA and YSLEER. The CDR3 is 16 residues long. The CDR3 reads CASSQLLAGGHNEQFF. In DNA, the CDR3 is TGCGCCAGCAGCCAATTACTTGCGGGAGGGCACAATGAGCAGTTCTTC.

A single count supports this clone. Within the sample, other DNA sequences also encode this same CDR3. V usage is TRBV6-1 and J usage is TRBJ2-7, with 7 bases aligning to TRBD1. V gave up 5 bases and J gave up 0 bases; unmatched junction bases: 1. Germline assignment: CDR1 MNHNS and CDR2 SASEGT. CDR3 length: 13 amino acids. The CDR3 DNA sequence: TGTGCCAGCAGTCGACAGGGCTCCTACGAGCAGTACTTC. It codes for CASSRQGSYEQYF.

The table lists this clone with a count of one. The CDR3 protein is CASSYEITGNTGELFF. The CDR3 region has the DNA TGTGCCAGCAGTTACGAGATAACAGGAAACACCGGGGAGCTGTTTTTT. The chain combines TRBV6-5 with TRBJ2-2; maybe TRBD1 (5 bases). Trimming shortened V by 2 bases and J by 2 bases, and 12 bases separated the two germline ends. Germline CDR1 is MNHEY and CDR2 is SVGAGI. The CDR3 covers 16 residues.

The rearrangement links TRBV4-1 to TRBJ2-4, with D perhaps given as TRBD1 or TRBD2 (5 bases each). Germline CDR1 and CDR2: MGHRA and YSYEKL. Trimming took off 1 base at V and 0 bases at J, with 19 bases between the two ends. The CDR3 runs 19 residues. CDR3 bases: TGCGCCAGCAGCCAAGGGGCGTCAGGGAGTGGGAGAGCCAAAAACATTCAGTACTTC. It translates to CASSQGASGSGRAKNIQYF.

A note on this clone: Additional DNA sequences in this sample encode the identical CDR3. The chain couples TRBV5-1 to TRBJ1-1; no reliable D call. Trimming removed 0 bases at V and 4 bases at J, with 10 bases between. Germline V gene sequence: CDR1 SGHRS, CDR2 YFSETQ. CDR3 size: 14 residues. CDR3: CASSLDPGSTEAFF. CDR3 sequence (DNA): TGCGCCAGCAGCTTGGATCCGGGGTCCACTGAAGCTTTCTTT.

This chain connects TRBV5-4 to TRBJ2-3, with 11 bases identical to TRBD2. The V and J ends lost 4 bases and 2 bases, in that order; junction bases with no gene match: 6. This CDR3 has 16 residues. In germline, CDR1 is SGHNT, CDR2 YYREEE (reference sequence). DNA for the CDR3: TGTGCCAGCAGCATTAGCGGGAGGGCCACCACAGATACGCAGTATTTT. This sequence encodes CASSISGRATTDTQYF.

This chain connects TRBV27 to TRBJ2-7; no clear D. CDR1 is MNHEY and CDR2 is SMNVEV in the germline V gene (reference sequence). Trimming stripped 7 bases from V and 7 bases from J, with 11 bases between. The CDR3 is 11 amino acids. The CDR3 DNA sequence: TGTGCCAGCACCAATGGCTGGGAGCAGTACTTC. Residues: CASTNGWEQYF.